Each of the 30 T cell receptor beta chains below was sequenced from the same sample in a study of blood T cell repertoires in COVID-19. Method: immunoSEQ multiplex PCR; TCRdb's copy keeps in-frame clones and lacks some. The data hold over 85,000 clones, with approximately 90% observed a single time. The sample consisted of peripheral blood. The receptors originated from a woman aged 80 or older with active COVID-19.

The rearrangement joins TRBV18 to TRBJ2-2; 9 positions agree with TRBD1. J was trimmed by 6 bases and V by 0 bases; bases with no gene match: 5. Germline CDR1 reads KGHSH; CDR2 reads LQKENI. The CDR3 has 16 amino acids. CDR3 sequence (DNA): TGTGCCAGCTCACCACCGGGACAGGGTGAGGCCGGGGAGCTGTTTTTT. This codes for CASSPPGQGEAGELFF.

This clone occurred once. The chain couples TRBV4-3 to TRBJ2-5; 9 bases align to TRBD2. Germline CDR1 and CDR2: LGHNA and YSLEER. The CDR3 extends over 20 amino acids. J gave up 0 bases and V 4 bases, and 18 bases lay outside the gene matches. This chain's CDR3 is CASSLPGLREGPHHQETQYF. The CDR3 DNA reads as TGCGCCAGCAGCCTCCCTGGATTGCGGGAGGGCCCCCATCACCAAGAGACCCAGTACTTC.

The chain employs TRBV3-1 (or the pseudogene TRBV3-2) and TRBJ2-3; TRBD2 is a possible D gene (6 bases). There are 14 residues in the CDR3. Germline CDR1 is LGHDT and CDR2 is YNNKEL (reference sequence). Between the trimmed V and J ends, which lost 4 bases and 1 base, there was a span of 9 bases. The CDR3 coding sequence is TGTGCCAGCAGCCGACAGCGGGGCACAGATACGCAGTATTTT. It encodes CASSRQRGTDTQYF.

The gene calls are TRBV28 and TRBJ2-2; possible D gene TRBD1, 7 bases. The CDR3 loop spans 14 amino acids. V was trimmed by 6 bases and J by 7 bases, leaving 15 bases between them. The V gene's germline CDR1 is MDHEN and CDR2 SYDVKM. The DNA for the CDR3 is TGTGCCAGCAGCCCCCAGCAGGGGGGCGGGGAGCTGTTTTTT. It translates to CASSPQQGGGELFF.

The chain carries TRBV18 and TRBJ2-6; TRBD1 agrees at 8 bases. The germline CDR1 and CDR2 sequences are KGHSH and LQKENI. The CDR3 consists of 17 residues. Losses at the gene ends were 3 bases for V and 2 bases for J; bases not matched to a gene: 6. CDR3 in DNA: TGTGCCAGCTCACCGAGTCAGGGGGCAGCTGGGGCCAACGTCCTGACTTTC. Protein sequence: CASSPSQGAAGANVLTF.

V and J are TRBV15 and TRBJ2-5, with 8 bases matching TRBD1. V lost 1 base and J lost 5; bases outside the gene matches: 6. CDR3 length: 15 residues. Germline values: CDR1 LNHNV, CDR2 YYDKDF (reference sequence). CDR3 nucleotide sequence: TGTGCCACCAGCAGAGCCAGGGGGCGCGGGGAGACCCAGTACTTC. Protein product: CATSRARGRGETQYF.

The V and J genes are TRBV28 and TRBJ1-2; TRBD1 aligns across 7 bases. This CDR3 is 17 amino acids long. CDR1 and CDR2 (germline): MDHEN, SYDVKM. The V segment lost 6 bases and the J segment 6 bases; nucleotides outside the gene matches: 19. DNA of the CDR3: TGTGCCAGCAGCAATGGGGGGCTTGGACAGGAGAGCCATGGCTACACCTTC. Encoded protein: CASSNGGLGQESHGYTF.

V usage is TRBV4-3 and J usage is TRBJ2-2, with D unresolved. Trimming removed 3 bases at V and 4 bases at J, with 9 bases between. Germline V gene data show CDR1 as LGHNA and CDR2 as YSLEER. The CDR3 has 14 residues. This chain's CDR3 is CASSHSPRTGELFF. DNA of the CDR3: TGCGCCAGCAGCCACTCTCCTCGCACCGGGGAGCTGTTTTTT.

This chain connects TRBV5-5 to TRBJ2-2; possibly TRBD2 for D (5 bases). V dropped 4 bases and J dropped 3 bases, with 13 bases sitting between them. CDR3 size: 15 residues. The germline gives CDR1 SGHKS, CDR2 YYEKEE (reference sequence). In DNA, the CDR3 is TGTGCCAGCAGCCGAACTAGTATTGACACCGGGGAGCTGTTTTTT. Protein sequence: CASSRTSIDTGELFF.

This chain uses TRBV10-3 with TRBJ2-3; D may be TRBD2 (6 bases). The CDR3 sequence is 16 residues long. V gave up 0 bases and J gave up 1 base, with 11 bases separating them. Germline CDR1 ENHRY, CDR2 SYGVKD. Written as DNA, the CDR3 is TGTGCCATCAGTGAGTCAAGAGCGGGCGGCACAGATACGCAGTATTTT. As protein: CAISESRAGGTDTQYF.

V gene TRBV29-1 combines with J gene TRBJ2-1; a weak D match, TRBD2 (5 bases). Germline CDR1 and CDR2: SQVTM and ANQGSEA. Trimming pared 3 bases from V and 6 bases from J, leaving 15 bases between. CDR3 size: 14 residues. The CDR3 region has the DNA TGCAGCGTTGACGAGGGCAACTTAAGCAATGAGCAGTTCTTC. It codes for CSVDEGNLSNEQFF.

The chain carries TRBV18 and TRBJ1-6, with unresolved D. Trimming removed 2 bases from V and 7 bases from J, with 6 bases in between. CDR1 and CDR2 (germline): KGHSH, LQKENI. This CDR3 contains 13 residues. In nucleotides, the CDR3 is TGTGCCAGCTCACCAGAGGAGAATTCACCCCTCCACTTT. The encoded protein is CASSPEENSPLHF.

The chain carries TRBV28 and TRBJ1-2, with 7 bases lining up with TRBD1. The CDR3 runs to 14 residues. After removal of 5 bases from V and 4 bases from J, the junction contained 7 bases not matched to a gene. Germline V lookup: CDR1 MDHEN, CDR2 SYDVKM. CDR3 in amino acids: CASSTRDRLYGYTF. Written as DNA, the CDR3 is TGTGCCAGCAGTACCCGGGACAGACTCTATGGCTACACCTTC.

The chain uses TRBV7-9 and TRBJ2-2; 8 bases fit TRBD2. Germline-derived CDR1 and CDR2 are SEHNR and FQNEAQ (reference sequence). The CDR3 consists of 16 residues. J lost 5 bases, V lost 10 bases, and 15 bases had no gene match. The CDR3: CATRTSPLLGTGELFF. CDR3 nucleotide sequence: TGTGCCACCCGGACTAGCCCCCTACTTGGGACCGGGGAGCTGTTTTTT.

The chain is built from TRBV9 and TRBJ2-3; 16 bases map to TRBD2. The CDR3 spans 20 residues. Germline V gene lookup returns CDR1 SGDLS and CDR2 YYNGEE. The V and J ends lost 3 bases and 3 bases, in that order; junction bases with no gene match: 13. The CDR3 reads CASSAELGLAGGPRTDTQYF. CDR3 in DNA: TGTGCCAGCAGCGCCGAGTTGGGACTAGCGGGAGGGCCGAGAACAGATACGCAGTATTTT. The entire variable domain, with the rest obtained from reference TRBV9 and TRBJ2-3, is as follows: DSGVTQTPKHLITATGQRVTLRCSPRSGDLSVYWYQQSLDQGLQFLIQYYNGEERAKGNILERFSAQQFPDLHSELNLSSLELGDSALYFCASSAELGLAGGPRTDTQYFGPGTRLTVL.

The chain joins TRBV7-8 to TRBJ2-1, with 10 bases aligning to TRBD1. The CDR3 runs to 17 residues. J gave up 5 bases and V 5 bases, and 12 bases lay outside the gene matches. Germline values: CDR1 SGHVS, CDR2 FQNEAQ. CDR3 sequence: CASSHTTADRGNNEQFF. CDR3 sequence (DNA): TGTGCCAGCAGCCATACGACAGCGGACAGGGGGAACAATGAGCAGTTCTTC.

The genes are TRBV6-6 and TRBJ2-1; TRBD2 agrees at 12 bases. With 5 bases clipped from V and 4 bases from J, the junction kept 24 bases outside the gene matches. This CDR3 contains 22 residues. Germline values: CDR1 MNHNY, CDR2 SVGAGI (reference sequence). CDR3 region: CASSPRRELGLAGSRVYNEQFF. CDR3 DNA sequence: TGTGCCAGCAGTCCCCGGAGGGAGCTAGGACTAGCGGGAAGTAGAGTTTACAATGAGCAGTTCTTC.

This rearrangement joins TRBV27 to TRBJ2-1; 12 nucleotides line up with TRBD2. The CDR3 contains 16 residues. Germline loops: CDR1 MNHEY, CDR2 SMNVEV (reference sequence). V shed 4 bases, J shed 6 bases, and the junction held 7 bases outside the gene matches. The CDR3 protein is CASSSRLAGVGNEQFF. In nucleotides, the CDR3 is TGTGCCAGCAGTTCCAGACTAGCGGGAGTGGGCAATGAGCAGTTCTTC.

V and J are TRBV19 and TRBJ2-3; 11 nucleotides agree with TRBD1. There are 16 residues in the CDR3. Germline V CDR1 and CDR2: LNHDA, SQIVND (reference sequence). The CDR3 region is CTTRDRGKRNTDTQYF. The CDR3 coding sequence is TGTACCACCAGGGACAGGGGGAAAAGAAACACAGATACGCAGTATTTT.

V usage is TRBV9 and J usage is TRBJ2-3; 7 nucleotides line up with TRBD1. Germline-derived CDR1 and CDR2 are SGDLS and YYNGEE. The CDR3 runs to 13 residues. With V trimmed by 2 bases and J by 4 bases, 1 base remained unmatched. This CDR3 is CASSVQGADTQYF. DNA of the CDR3: TGTGCCAGCAGCGTCCAGGGGGCAGATACGCAGTATTTT.

The V gene is TRBV18, the J gene TRBJ2-3; D is unresolved. The CDR3 spans 15 residues. The V end was cut by 3 bases, the J end by 2 bases, with 12 bases between. Germline V gene lookup returns CDR1 KGHSH and CDR2 LQKENI. As DNA, the CDR3 is TGTGCCAGCTCACCCGAAGTTCACTTCACAGATACGCAGTATTTT. Its translation: CASSPEVHFTDTQYF.

The gene calls are TRBV7-2 and TRBJ1-5; 9 nucleotides line up with TRBD1. CDR1 is SGHTA and CDR2 is FQGNSA in the germline V gene. Germline trimming cut 0 bases from V and 6 bases from J; bases unmatched to any gene: 3. The CDR3 is 15 residues long. This CDR3 is CASSLAGQGGQPQHF. The CDR3 DNA reads TGTGCCAGCAGCTTAGCGGGACAGGGTGGTCAGCCCCAGCATTTT.

V is TRBV5-8 and J is TRBJ2-3; no reliable D call. Germline CDR1 SGHTS, CDR2 YDEGEE. The CDR3 runs 14 residues. V dropped 1 base and J dropped 0 bases, with 6 bases sitting between them. The CDR3 is CASSLTRSTDTQYF. CDR3 sequence (DNA): TGTGCCAGCAGCTTGACCCGGAGCACAGATACGCAGTATTTT.

The chain uses TRBV18 and TRBJ2-7; 8 bases agree with TRBD2. J lost 3 bases, V lost 3 bases, and 7 bases had no gene match. Germline V CDR1 and CDR2: KGHSH, LQKENI. The CDR3 is 15 residues long. CDR3 sequence: CASSPGGTSGYEQYF. CDR3 DNA: TGTGCCAGCTCACCCGGGGGGACTAGTGGCTACGAGCAGTACTTC.

This clone was detected a few times. V usage is TRBV7-9 and J usage is TRBJ1-4; 7 bases are shared with TRBD1. The germline gives CDR1 SEHNR, CDR2 FQNEAQ (reference sequence). V shed 5 bases and J 4 bases; nucleotides not matched to a gene: 13. The CDR3 has 17 amino acids. CDR3 sequence reads: CASSPNPGQILNEKLFF. Here the CDR3 DNA reads TGTGCCAGCAGCCCTAATCCGGGACAGATTCTTAATGAAAAACTGTTTTTT.

The chain links TRBV10-3 to TRBJ2-3; tentatively, D is TRBD1 (5 bases). Germline V gives CDR1 ENHRY, CDR2 SYGVKD. The CDR3 covers 11 residues. V gave up 8 bases and J gave up 4 bases, with 7 bases separating them. The CDR3 bases are TGTGCCATCCGACAGTCAGATACGCAGTATTTT. The encoded protein is CAIRQSDTQYF.

The chain combines TRBV5-4 with TRBJ1-4, with 8 bases identical to TRBD1. This CDR3 region has 14 residues. Per the germline V gene, CDR1 is SGHNT and CDR2 is YYREEE (reference sequence). V shed 4 bases, J shed 4 bases, and the junction held 3 bases outside the gene matches. The CDR3 DNA is TGTGCCAGCAGCCCGGGACAGGTTAATGAAAAACTGTTTTTT. Translating gives CASSPGQVNEKLFF.

The J gene is TRBJ1-1, the V gene TRBV29-1, with 8 bases fitting TRBD1. The CDR3 consists of 15 residues. CDR1 and CDR2 from the germline V gene are SQVTM and ANQGSEA. Germline trimming cut 2 bases from V and 0 bases from J; bases unmatched to any gene: 5. CDR3 protein: CSVEKGQVMNTEAFF. CDR3 DNA sequence: TGCAGCGTTGAAAAGGGACAGGTTATGAACACTGAAGCTTTCTTT.

CDR3 bases: TGTGCCAGCAGTGCGGGACAGGGGGCCACTGAAGCTTTCTTT. It specifies CASSAGQGATEAFF. This chain uses TRBV6-6 with TRBJ1-1, with 12 nucleotides matching TRBD1. Germline lookup yields CDR1 MNHNY and CDR2 SVGAGI (reference sequence). The CDR3 spans 14 residues. V lost 5 bases to trimming and J lost 4 bases; unmatched junction nucleotides: 2.

The rearrangement uses TRBV7-2 and TRBJ2-5; TRBD1 matches 9 bases. From germline, CDR1 is SGHTA and CDR2 FQGNSA. J lost 5 bases, V lost 5 bases, and 6 bases had no gene match. The CDR3 covers 14 residues. CDR3 in DNA: TGTGCCAGCAGCCCGGGACAGGGTCGGGAGACCCAGTACTTC. Translation: CASSPGQGRETQYF.